The rows below give T cell receptor beta chains drawn from one sample of a study of cytomegalovirus exposure and HLA in healthy donors. Assay: immunoSEQ multiplex PCR; the TCRdb copy retains only in-frame clones and omits some. The sample contains approximately 70,000 clones, roughly 78% of which appear only once. What was sequenced was PBMCs. These receptor sequences come from a middle-aged man in good health and CMV-seronegative. Both conserved end residues are part of each CDR3. D genes are given only for firm matches. Expanded clones are given a class, and other clones once, few, many or no size at all.

clone_size | j_call | v_call | d_call | cdr3_aa | cdr3_nt
- | TRBJ2-1 | TRBV6-4 | TRBD1 | CASSGQEGGDEQFF | TGTGCCAGCAGCGGACAGGAAGGGGGCGATGAGCAGTTCTTC
- | TRBJ2-7 | TRBV12-5 | TRBD1 | CASGLSRQGNYEQYF | TGTGCTAGTGGTTTGTCTCGACAGGGGAACTACGAGCAGTACTTC
- | TRBJ2-3 | TRBV5-1 | TRBD1 | CASSYDRGREDTQYF | TGCGCCAGCAGCTATGACAGGGGGCGAGAGGATACGCAGTATTTT
few | TRBJ1-4 | TRBV6-5 | - | CASSEVLGEKLFF | TGTGCCAGCAGTGAGGTTTTAGGTGAAAAACTGTTTTTT
- | TRBJ2-5 | TRBV11-2 | TRBD2 | CASSFLAGIQETQYF | TGTGCCAGCAGCTTCCTAGCGGGAATTCAAGAGACCCAGTACTTC
- | TRBJ2-1 | TRBV6-5 | - | CASSSPRGGRYNEQFF | TGTGCCAGCAGTTCCCCCCGGGGAGGCAGGTACAATGAGCAGTTCTTC
- | TRBJ1-2 | TRBV6-6 | - | CASSHPGGLDGYTF | TGTGCCAGCAGTCACCCGGGGGGCTTGGACGGCTACACCTTC
once | TRBJ2-7 | TRBV27 | - | CASALAPGWSIYEQYF | TGTGCCAGCGCATTAGCCCCAGGGTGGAGTATTTACGAGCAGTACTTC
- | TRBJ2-7 | TRBV28 | - | CASSLPLLESSYEQYF | TGTGCCAGCAGTTTACCCCTGCTAGAGAGCTCCTACGAGCAGTACTTC
- | TRBJ1-6 | TRBV6-5 | TRBD1 | CASSTQGLSSPLHF | TGCGCCAGCAGTACACAGGGGTTGAGTTCACCCCTCCACTTT
- | TRBJ2-7 | TRBV7-2 | TRBD1 | CASSLASGQGFYEQYF | TGTGCCAGCAGCTTAGCGTCCGGACAGGGATTCTACGAGCAGTACTTC
- | TRBJ2-7 | TRBV7-8 | - | CFCKQRPAYEQYF | TGTTTTTGCAAGCAGAGGCCGGCCTACGAGCAGTACTTC
- | TRBJ2-7 | TRBV18 | TRBD2 | CASSPGTSEYEQYF | TGTGCCAGCTCCCCCGGGACTAGCGAATACGAGCAGTACTTC
- | TRBJ2-2 | TRBV2 | TRBD2 | CASVTSGSRTGELFF | TGTGCCAGCGTGACTAGCGGGAGTAGAACCGGGGAGCTGTTTTTT
few | TRBJ2-7 | TRBV6-1 | TRBD2 | CASSVGLAGTYEQYF | TGTGCCAGCAGTGTGGGACTAGCGGGAACCTACGAGCAGTACTTC
many | TRBJ1-2 | TRBV7-9 | - | CASSLARDVAGYTF | TGTGCCAGCAGCTTAGCGCGGGACGTGGCTGGCTACACCTTC
few | TRBJ1-1 | TRBV6-6 | - | CASSYPPTGGNTEAFF | TGTGCCAGCAGTTACCCACCTACCGGGGGGAACACTGAAGCTTTCTTT
- | TRBJ2-3 | TRBV6-6 | - | CASSYGGLTDTQYF | TGTGCCAGCAGTTACGGAGGCCTCACAGATACGCAGTATTTT
- | TRBJ2-7 | TRBV18 | TRBD2 | CASSPPGGSGGYSYEQYF | TGTGCCAGCTCACCACCGGGGGGAAGCGGGGGATACTCCTACGAGCAGTACTTC
- | TRBJ2-3 | TRBV7-2 | - | CASSKTGFTDTQYF | TGTGCCAGCAGCAAAACAGGTTTCACAGATACGCAGTATTTT
- | TRBJ1-1 | TRBV18 | - | CASSRHPGTEAFF | TGTGCCAGCTCACGCCATCCGGGCACTGAAGCTTTCTTT
- | TRBJ1-1 | TRBV4-1 | - | CASSPTRGRDTEAFF | TGCGCCAGCAGCCCGACGCGGGGGCGGGACACTGAAGCTTTCTTT
- | TRBJ1-6 | TRBV4-2 | TRBD1 | CASSRDRVGSPLHF | TGTGCCAGCAGTCGAGACAGGGTTGGTTCACCCCTCCACTTT
- | TRBJ2-1 | TRBV5-4 | TRBD1 | CASSTGTGANEQFF | TGTGCCAGCAGTACCGGGACAGGGGCCAATGAGCAGTTCTTC
few | TRBJ2-1 | TRBV5-1 | TRBD2 | CASSWGTIGNEQFF | TGCGCCAGCAGCTGGGGGACTATCGGGAATGAGCAGTTCTTC
- | TRBJ2-7 | TRBV9 | TRBD1 | CASSESGQPYEQYF | TGTGCCAGCAGCGAGTCGGGACAGCCCTACGAGCAGTACTTC
- | TRBJ1-4 | TRBV5-1 | - | CASSLDRLHEKLFF | TGCGCCAGCAGCTTGGACAGGTTGCATGAAAAACTGTTTTTT
- | TRBJ2-1 | TRBV11-2 | TRBD2 | CASSFAGGTYNEQFF | TGTGCCAGCAGCTTTGCGGGAGGTACATACAATGAGCAGTTCTTC
- | TRBJ1-2 | TRBV6-1 | TRBD1 | CASRRQGAGYTF | TGTGCCAGCAGGCGTCAGGGGGCGGGCTACACCTTC